These 6 T cell receptor beta chains originate from one sample sequenced in a study of CD8 T cells in ankylosing spondylitis. TCRdb reprocessed the 5' RACE reads with MiXCR, giving one entry per CDR3 protein. Among hundreds of thousands of distinct CDR3 sequences listed, roughly 20% were seen once. Sequenced: blood, either unsorted or a sorted T cell fraction (not recorded which). The receptors were sampled from a male donor with ankylosing spondylitis or in good health (not recorded which).

The rearrangement links TRBV7-8 to TRBJ1-1, with D possibly matching TRBD1 (5 bases). The CDR3 sequence is 16 residues long. V lost 6 bases and J lost 0, with 17 bases in between. Germline V gene lookup returns CDR1 SGHVS and CDR2 FQNEAQ. The CDR3 DNA sequence: TGTGCCAGCAGTCTCGGGGCAAGGGGCATGAACACTGAAGCTTTCTTT. It translates to CASSLGARGMNTEAFF.

This clonotype has more than one count but fewer than ten. V gene TRBV6-4 combines with J gene TRBJ2-1, with D hard to call. The CDR3 length is 14 residues. Germline values: CDR1 MRHNA, CDR2 SNTAGT. The germline V and J ends were trimmed by 4 bases and 8 bases, with 15 bases remaining between them. CDR3 nucleotides: TGTGCCAGCAGTGCGGGCCTGAGAAGGGATGAGCAGTTCTTC. This sequence encodes CASSAGLRRDEQFF.

The genes are TRBV7-8 and TRBJ2-7; 10 bases are a match to TRBD2. The CDR3 is 17 amino acids. V was clipped by 0 bases and J by 0 bases; unmatched bases: 5. Germline V lookup: CDR1 SGHVS, CDR2 FQNEAQ. In nucleotides, the CDR3 is TGTGCCAGCAGCTTAGCAGCGGGAGGGGTTAGCTCCTACGAGCAGTACGTC. Encoded protein: CASSLAAGGVSSYEQYV.

The gene calls are TRBV5-1 and TRBJ2-2; D is unclear. Germline CDR1 SGHRS, CDR2 YFSETQ. This CDR3 comprises 15 residues. V was shortened by 0 bases and J by 0 bases, with 6 bases between the two germline ends. The CDR3 DNA reads as TGCGCCAGCAGCTTGGTGCCAGCGAACACCGGGGAGCTGTTTTTT. This sequence encodes CASSLVPANTGELFF.

The rearrangement uses TRBV18 and TRBJ1-4; D might be TRBD1 (5 bases). Trimming took off 6 bases at V and 7 bases at J, with 9 bases between the two ends. CDR1 is KGHSH, CDR2 LQKENI, per germline. This CDR3 is 12 amino acids long. In DNA, the CDR3 is TGTGCCAGCTCGGGGACGTCTGAAAAACTGTTTTTT. This translates into CASSGTSEKLFF. Full variable domain (remainder filled in from reference TRBV18 and TRBJ1-4): NAGVMQNPRHLVRRRGQEARLRCSPMKGHSHVYWYRQLPEEGLKFMVYLQKENIIDESGMPKERFSAEFPKEGPSILRIQQVVRGDSAAYFCASSGTSEKLFFGSGTQLSVL.

The chain combines TRBV12-5 with TRBJ2-7, with 13 bases lining up with TRBD2. The CDR3 runs 17 residues. V dropped 5 bases and J dropped 1; count of bases not matched to a gene: 8. Germline V lookup: CDR1 LGHNT, CDR2 FRNRAP. CDR3 in DNA: TGTGCTAGTGGTACACCAGGACTAGCGGGAGAGTCCTACGAGCAGTACGTC. Its translation: CASGTPGLAGESYEQYV.